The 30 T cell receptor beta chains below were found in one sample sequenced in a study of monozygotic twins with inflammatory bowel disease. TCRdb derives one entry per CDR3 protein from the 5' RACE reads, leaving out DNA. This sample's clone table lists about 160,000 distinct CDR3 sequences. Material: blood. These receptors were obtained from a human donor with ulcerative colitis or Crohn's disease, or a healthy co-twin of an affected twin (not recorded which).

CDR3 amino acids: CATSDSGQGIYNEQFF. The chain couples TRBV24-1 to TRBJ2-1; TCRdb gives TRBD1 as the D gene, but with no DNA this cannot be confirmed. CDR1 is KGHDR and CDR2 is SFDVKD in the germline V gene. This CDR3 is built from 16 residues.

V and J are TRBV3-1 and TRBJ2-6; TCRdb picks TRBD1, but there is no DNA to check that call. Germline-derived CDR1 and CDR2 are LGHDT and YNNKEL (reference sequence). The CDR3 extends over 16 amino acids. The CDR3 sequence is CASSQDTGSGANVLTF.

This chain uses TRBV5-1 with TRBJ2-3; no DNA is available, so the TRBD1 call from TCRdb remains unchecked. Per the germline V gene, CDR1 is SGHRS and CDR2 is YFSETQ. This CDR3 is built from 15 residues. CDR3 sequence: CASSLDPMTADTQYF.

CDR3 region: CASSYTAGYDYTF. This chain links TRBV6-2 or TRBV6-3 with TRBJ1-2. CDR1 is MNHEY and CDR2 is SVGEGT in the germline V gene. CDR3 size: 13 residues.

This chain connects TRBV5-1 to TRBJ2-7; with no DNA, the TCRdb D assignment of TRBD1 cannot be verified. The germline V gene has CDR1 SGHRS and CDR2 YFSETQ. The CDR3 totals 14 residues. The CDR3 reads CASSLVTGGNEQYF.

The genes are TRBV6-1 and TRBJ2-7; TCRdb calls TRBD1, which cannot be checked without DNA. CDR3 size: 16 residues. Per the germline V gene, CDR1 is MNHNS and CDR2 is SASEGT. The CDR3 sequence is CASSMPGRRSSYEQYF.

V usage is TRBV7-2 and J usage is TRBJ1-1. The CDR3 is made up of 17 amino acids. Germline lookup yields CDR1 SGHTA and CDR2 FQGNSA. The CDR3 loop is CASSSLLKGNLNTEAFF.

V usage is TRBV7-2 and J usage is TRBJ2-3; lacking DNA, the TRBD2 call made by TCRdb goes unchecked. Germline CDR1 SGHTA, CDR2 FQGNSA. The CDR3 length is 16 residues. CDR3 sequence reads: CASSSGTSGGPDTQYF.

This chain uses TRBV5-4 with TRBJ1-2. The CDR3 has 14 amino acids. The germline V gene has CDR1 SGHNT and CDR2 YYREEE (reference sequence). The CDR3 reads CASSSQSRSYGYTF.

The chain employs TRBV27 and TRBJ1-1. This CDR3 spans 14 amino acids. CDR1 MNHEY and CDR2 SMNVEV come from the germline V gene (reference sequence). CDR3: CASSLGGGGTEAFF.

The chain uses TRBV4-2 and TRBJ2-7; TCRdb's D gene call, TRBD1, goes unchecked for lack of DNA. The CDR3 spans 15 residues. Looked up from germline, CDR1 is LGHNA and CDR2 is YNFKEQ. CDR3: CASSHPGQDSYEQYF.

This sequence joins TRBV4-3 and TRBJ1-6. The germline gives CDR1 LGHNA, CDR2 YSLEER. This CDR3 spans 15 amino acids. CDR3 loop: CASSRGNTRNSPLHF.

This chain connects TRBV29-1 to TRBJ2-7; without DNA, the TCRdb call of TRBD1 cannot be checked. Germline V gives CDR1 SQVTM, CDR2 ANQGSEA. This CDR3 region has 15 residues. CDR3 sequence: CSVGHKPDRDYEQYF.

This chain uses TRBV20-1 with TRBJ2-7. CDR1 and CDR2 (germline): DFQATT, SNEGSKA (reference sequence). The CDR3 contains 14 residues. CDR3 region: CSARDQGFAYEQYF.

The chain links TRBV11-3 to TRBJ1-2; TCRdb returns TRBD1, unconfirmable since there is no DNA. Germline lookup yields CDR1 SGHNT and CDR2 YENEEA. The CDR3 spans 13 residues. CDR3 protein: CASSPGERDGYTF.

The chain's CDR3 is CASSYPERPSYNEQFF. The chain combines TRBV6-2 or TRBV6-3 with TRBJ2-1. The germline gives CDR1 MNHEY, CDR2 SVGEGT. The CDR3 is 16 residues long.

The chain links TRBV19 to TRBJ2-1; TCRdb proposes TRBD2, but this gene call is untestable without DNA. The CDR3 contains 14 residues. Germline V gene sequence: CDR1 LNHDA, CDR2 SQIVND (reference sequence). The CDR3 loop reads CASRPGLGENEQFF.

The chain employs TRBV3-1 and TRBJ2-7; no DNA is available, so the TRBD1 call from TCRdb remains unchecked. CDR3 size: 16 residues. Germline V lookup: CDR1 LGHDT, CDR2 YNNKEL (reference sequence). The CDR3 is CASSPSEGQTSYEQYF.

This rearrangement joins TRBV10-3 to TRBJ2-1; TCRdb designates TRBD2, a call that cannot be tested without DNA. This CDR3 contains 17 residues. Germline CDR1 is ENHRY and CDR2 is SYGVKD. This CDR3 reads CAISESRTSGVGVEQFF.

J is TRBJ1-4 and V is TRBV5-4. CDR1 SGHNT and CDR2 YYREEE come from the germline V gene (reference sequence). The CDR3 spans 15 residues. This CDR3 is CASSLTAGANEKLFF. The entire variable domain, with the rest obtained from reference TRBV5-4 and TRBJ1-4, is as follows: ETGVTQSPTHLIKTRGQQVTLRCSSQSGHNTVSWYQQALGQGPQFIFQYYREEENGRGNFPPRFSGLQFPNYSSELNVNALELDDSALYLCASSLTAGANEKLFFGSGTQLSVL.

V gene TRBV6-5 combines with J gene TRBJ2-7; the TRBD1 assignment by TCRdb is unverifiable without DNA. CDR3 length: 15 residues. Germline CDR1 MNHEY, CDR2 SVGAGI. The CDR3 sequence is CASSYDPQGNYEQYF.

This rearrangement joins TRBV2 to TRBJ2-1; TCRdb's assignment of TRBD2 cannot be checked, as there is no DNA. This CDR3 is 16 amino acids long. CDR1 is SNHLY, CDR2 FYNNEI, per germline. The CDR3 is CATRAGSGRTYNEQFF.

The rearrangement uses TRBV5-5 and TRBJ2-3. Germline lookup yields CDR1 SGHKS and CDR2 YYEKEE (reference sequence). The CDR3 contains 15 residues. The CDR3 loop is CASSLNTQSTDTQYF.

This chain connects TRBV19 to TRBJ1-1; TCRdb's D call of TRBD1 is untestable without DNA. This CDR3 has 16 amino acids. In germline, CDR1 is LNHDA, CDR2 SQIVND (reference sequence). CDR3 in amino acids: CASKLDLQGRNTEAFF.

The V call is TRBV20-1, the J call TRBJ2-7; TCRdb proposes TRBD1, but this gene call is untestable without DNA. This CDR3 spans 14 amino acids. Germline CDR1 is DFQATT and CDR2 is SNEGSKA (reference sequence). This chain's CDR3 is CSASRDRGTWEQYF.

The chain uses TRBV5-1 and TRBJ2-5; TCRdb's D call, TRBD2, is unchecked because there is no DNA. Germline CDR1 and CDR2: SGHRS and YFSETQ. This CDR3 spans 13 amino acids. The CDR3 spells CASSLETLTTQYF.

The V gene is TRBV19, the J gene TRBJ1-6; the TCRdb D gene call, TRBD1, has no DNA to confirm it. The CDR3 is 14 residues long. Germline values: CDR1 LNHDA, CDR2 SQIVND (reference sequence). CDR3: CASNTGGAGSPLHF.

The CDR3 protein is CASRENREGPAFF. The chain is built from TRBV7-2 and TRBJ1-1. The CDR3 extends over 13 amino acids. The V gene's germline CDR1 is SGHTA and CDR2 FQGNSA.

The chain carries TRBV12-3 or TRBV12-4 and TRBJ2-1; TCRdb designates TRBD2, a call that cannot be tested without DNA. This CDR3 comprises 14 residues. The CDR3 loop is CASSFMAGVVEQFF.

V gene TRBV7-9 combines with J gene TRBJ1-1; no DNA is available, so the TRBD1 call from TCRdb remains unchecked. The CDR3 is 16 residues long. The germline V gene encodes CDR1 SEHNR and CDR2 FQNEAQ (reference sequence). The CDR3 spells CASSMAGVPMNTEAFF.